This T cell receptor (beta chain) was profiled in a study of OX40 agonist ivuxolimab in advanced cancers. Study-level information: Among those treated, three patients had partial responses, one with hepatocellular carcinoma and two with cutaneous melanoma.

There are 17 residues in the CDR3. Trimming left V 5 bases short and J 2 bases short, with 19 bases between. Looked up from germline, CDR1 is LNHDA and CDR2 is SQIVND (reference sequence). Profiling relied on immunoSEQ multiplex PCR, and the TCRdb table lists in-frame clones only, not all of them. This sample has tens of thousands of clones, with less than 85% found just once. As to this clone: The antigen is not known.

Study-level results: Partial responders treated at 0.1-3.0 mg/kg exhibited clonal expansion among the lowest measured. There were also nonresponders showing low normalized T-cell clonal expansion. At 0.1 to 3.0 mg/kg, clonal expansion of CD4+ and CD8+ blood T cells had occurred by week 6.

The TCR sequence derives from an adult with an advanced solid tumor such as melanoma, head and neck, liver or kidney cancer. This chain joins TRBV19 and TRBJ1-5; maybe TRBD1 (6 bases). Specimen: CD4+ or CD8+ T cells sorted from blood, collected in a trial of the OX40 agonist ivuxolimab. CDR3 in DNA: TGTGCCAGTAGTTTCGAGGGGGGGACTAGCGGCAATCAGCCCCAGCATTTT. Translated: CASSFEGGTSGNQPQHF.